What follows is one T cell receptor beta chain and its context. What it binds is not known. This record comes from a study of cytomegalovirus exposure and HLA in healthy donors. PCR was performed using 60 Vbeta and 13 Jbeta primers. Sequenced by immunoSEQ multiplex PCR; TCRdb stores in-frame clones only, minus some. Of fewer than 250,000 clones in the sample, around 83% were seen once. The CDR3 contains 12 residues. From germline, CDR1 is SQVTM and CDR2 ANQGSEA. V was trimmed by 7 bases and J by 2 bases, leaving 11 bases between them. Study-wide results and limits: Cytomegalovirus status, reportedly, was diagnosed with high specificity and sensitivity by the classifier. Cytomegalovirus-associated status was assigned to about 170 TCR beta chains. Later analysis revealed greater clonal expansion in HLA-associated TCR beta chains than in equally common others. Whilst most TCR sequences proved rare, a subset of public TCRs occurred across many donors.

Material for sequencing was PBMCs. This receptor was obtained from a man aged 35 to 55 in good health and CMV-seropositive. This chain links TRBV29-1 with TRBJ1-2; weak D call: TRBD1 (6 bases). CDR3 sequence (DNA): TGCAGCGACGTCGGACAGAACTATGGCTACACCTTC. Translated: CSDVGQNYGYTF.